Listed below are T cell receptor beta chains from one sample, sequenced in a study of OX40 agonist ivuxolimab in advanced cancers. Sequencing used immunoSEQ multiplex PCR; TCRdb keeps in-frame clones, though not all of them. The profile shows over 75,000 clones, around 90% of them singletons. This specimen consisted of CD4+ or CD8+ T cells sorted from blood, obtained in a trial of the OX40 agonist ivuxolimab. The receptors shown here come from an adult with an advanced solid tumor such as melanoma, head and neck, liver or kidney cancer. The CDR3 runs from the conserved cysteine through the conserved F or W. The D gene is left open where the match is weak. Size is omitted from some rows. Given values are once, few, many or a class for expanded clones.

d_gene | j_gene | abundance | v_gene | CDR3nt | CDR3aa
TRBD2 | TRBJ2-5 | few | TRBV11-3 | TGTGCCAGCAGCCAACAGTTTAGCGGGGGCGGGGAGACCCAGTACTTC | CASSQQFSGGGETQYF
TRBD1 | TRBJ2-7 | once | TRBV6-5 | TGTGCCAGCAGTTCTAGGACAGGGGGCGTCTACGAGCAGTACTTC | CASSSRTGGVYEQYF
TRBD1 | TRBJ2-2 | NA | TRBV27 | TGTGCCAGCAGTCTCCAGCTCCTAACCGGGACAGGGGTCGGGGAGCTGTTTTTT | CASSLQLLTGTGVGELFF
NA | TRBJ1-2 | once | TRBV10-3 | TGTGCCATCAGTGAGGGGGGAGGGCCGTATGGCTACACCTTC | CAISEGGGPYGYTF
TRBD2 | TRBJ2-1 | NA | TRBV5-1 | TGCGCCAGCAGATCGGGAGGGGCATCCTACAATGAGCAGTTCTTC | CASRSGGASYNEQFF
TRBD1 | TRBJ2-1 | NA | TRBV7-2 | TGTGCCAGCAGCGTAACAGGGGTCAGAGAGCAGTTCTTC | CASSVTGVREQFF
TRBD2 | TRBJ2-2 | once | TRBV19 | TGTGCCAGTACCACCGCGGGGGGTTGGACCGGGGAGCTGTTTTTT | CASTTAGGWTGELFF
TRBD1 | TRBJ2-2 | NA | TRBV6-6 | TGTGCCAGCAGTCTGGGACAGGCCCTCGACACCGGGGAGCTGTTTTTT | CASSLGQALDTGELFF
NA | TRBJ2-3 | NA | TRBV18 | TGTGCCAGCTCACCACCGGGACTCTTCACAGATACGCAGTATTTT | CASSPPGLFTDTQYF
TRBD1 | TRBJ1-2 | NA | TRBV6-5 | TGTGCCAGCAGTACGATCACAGGGGGCAAATACACCTTC | CASSTITGGKYTF
TRBD2 | TRBJ2-1 | NA | TRBV19 | TGTGCCAGTAGTATAAGGACTAGCGGGAGCTCCTACAATGAGCAGTTCTTC | CASSIRTSGSSYNEQFF
TRBD1 | TRBJ2-7 | NA | TRBV5-1 | TGCGCCAGCAGCTTGGAACAGGGGGCGTCTGTTTACGAGCAGTACTTC | CASSLEQGASVYEQYF
NA | TRBJ2-7 | NA | TRBV20-1 | TGCAGTGCTAGTGGGAGTAGCCAGTCGCACTTC | CSASGSSQSHF
NA | TRBJ2-3 | NA | TRBV28 | TGTGCCAGCAGTCTAGACAGGTACACAGATACGCAGTATTTT | CASSLDRYTDTQYF
NA | TRBJ1-6 | NA | TRBV2 | TGTGCCAGCAGTGAAGCGTCCAGGGATTATTCACCCCTCCACTTT | CASSEASRDYSPLHF
NA | TRBJ2-7 | NA | TRBV7-9 | TGTGCCAGCAGCTTAGGGGTCCTCTACGAGCAGTACTTC | CASSLGVLYEQYF
TRBD2 | TRBJ2-7 | NA | TRBV19 | TGTGCCAGTACTCGCCCGGGGGGATACGAGCAGTACTTC | CASTRPGGYEQYF
TRBD1 | TRBJ1-2 | NA | TRBV2 | TGTGCCAGCAGTGACGGGCAGGGGGCTAGCTATGGCTACACCTTC | CASSDGQGASYGYTF
TRBD1 | TRBJ2-5 | NA | TRBV7-6 | TGTGCCAGCAGCTTCACAGGGGAAGAGACCCAGTACTTC | CASSFTGEETQYF
NA | TRBJ2-5 | once | TRBV9 | TGTGCCAGCAGCGTAGGGGGCGGGACAAACGCACAAGAGACCCAGTACTTC | CASSVGGGTNAQETQYF
NA | TRBJ1-1 | few | TRBV5-6 | TGTGCCAGCAGCCGACTTGTGGGGAACAAGGGTCCCTCGGAAGCTTTCTTT | CASSRLVGNKGPSEAFF
NA | TRBJ2-7 | NA | TRBV28 | TGTGCCAGCAGTTTATTAGGGAGCACCTACGAGCAGTACTTC | CASSLLGSTYEQYF
NA | TRBJ1-2 | few | TRBV6-1 | TGTGCCAGCAGTCTTACCTGGGTGGATGGCTACACCTTC | CASSLTWVDGYTF
NA | TRBJ2-5 | NA | TRBV13 | TGTGCCAGCAGCTTAATGGCGGCAGGGGGGCAGACCCAGTACTTC | CASSLMAAGGQTQYF
NA | TRBJ2-7 | NA | TRBV27 | TGTGCCAGCAGTTCGCCCGGGACACCATACGAGCAGTACTTC | CASSSPGTPYEQYF
NA | TRBJ2-7 | NA | TRBV7-2 | TGTGCCAGCAGCCCCGTGGGAGTACCCTACTACGAGCAGTACTTC | CASSPVGVPYYEQYF
NA | TRBJ1-4 | NA | TRBV7-9 | TGTGCCAGCAGCTTCACTAATGAAAAACTGTTTTTT | CASSFTNEKLFF
NA | TRBJ1-5 | NA | TRBV6-5 | TGTGCCAGCAGTTACTCGAGCAGGGGCAATCAGCCCCAGCATTTT | CASSYSSRGNQPQHF
TRBD1 | TRBJ1-4 | NA | TRBV6-5 | TGTGCCAGCAATCCGGGACAGGGGAATGAAAAACTGTTTTTT | CASNPGQGNEKLFF
TRBD2 | TRBJ2-1 | NA | TRBV27 | TGTGCCAGCAGTTTAAGTACACTAGCGGGTTACAATGAGCAGTTCTTC | CASSLSTLAGYNEQFF